Following are 32 T cell receptor beta chains from one sample sequenced in a study of blood T cell repertoires in COVID-19. Data came from immunoSEQ multiplex PCR; TCRdb stores just in-frame clones and leaves some out. This table has about 300,000 clones, about 91% appearing once. Sequenced: peripheral blood. The source of these receptors is a woman aged 25 to 39 with COVID-19, enrolled during active disease.

The CDR3 is CASSPTRNTGELFF. In DNA, the CDR3 is TGTGCCAGCTCACCTACACGGAACACCGGGGAGCTGTTTTTT. This rearrangement joins TRBV18 to TRBJ2-2; D is unclear. Trimming shortened V by 3 bases and J by 1 base, and 6 bases separated the two germline ends. This CDR3 comprises 14 residues. Germline V lookup: CDR1 KGHSH, CDR2 LQKENI. Supplemented by reference TRBV18 and TRBJ2-2, the full variable domain reads NAGVMQNPRHLVRRRGQEARLRCSPMKGHSHVYWYRQLPEEGLKFMVYLQKENIIDESGMPKERFSAEFPKEGPSILRIQQVVRGDSAAYFCASSPTRNTGELFFGEGSRLTVL.

The chain is built from TRBV7-3 and TRBJ1-2, with D possibly TRBD1 on 6 matching bases. Trimming took off 4 bases at V and 4 bases at J, with 16 bases between the two ends. The CDR3 extends over 15 amino acids. Germline CDR1 SGHTA, CDR2 FQGTGA. The CDR3 DNA is TGTGCCAGCAGCTCCGGGACACTTATCCCCTATGGCTACACCTTC. This encodes CASSSGTLIPYGYTF.

The gene calls are TRBV19 and TRBJ2-1; tentatively, D is TRBD2 (5 bases). V lost 3 bases and J 0 bases, leaving 9 bases between the germline ends. The CDR3 is 15 residues long. The germline V gene has CDR1 LNHDA and CDR2 SQIVND (reference sequence). CDR3 sequence: CASSILGSSYNEQFF. The DNA of the CDR3 is TGTGCCAGTAGTATTTTGGGGAGCTCCTACAATGAGCAGTTCTTC.

The CDR3 DNA sequence: TGTGCCAGTTTACCGGGCTCTCGGGGGAACACTGAAGCTTTCTTT. Amino acid sequence: CASLPGSRGNTEAFF. V and J are TRBV19 and TRBJ1-1; no clear D gene. Germline V gene sequence: CDR1 LNHDA, CDR2 SQIVND (reference sequence). V gave up 8 bases and J gave up 1 base, with 17 bases separating them. This CDR3 has 15 amino acids.

V is TRBV4-1 and J is TRBJ2-5, with 7 positions matching TRBD1. The CDR3 consists of 14 residues. With V trimmed by 4 bases and J by 5 bases, 7 bases remained unmatched. Per germline, CDR1 MGHRA and CDR2 YSYEKL. The CDR3 loop is CASSRDSSGETQYF. CDR3 bases: TGCGCCAGCAGCCGGGACAGTTCGGGGGAGACCCAGTACTTC.

CDR3 in amino acids: CASSPRRGESTDTQYF. The CDR3, as DNA: TGTGCCAGCAGCCCCCGACGGGGGGAGAGCACAGATACGCAGTATTTT. The rearrangement uses TRBV14 and TRBJ2-3, with 7 bases lining up with TRBD2. Germline V gives CDR1 SGHDN, CDR2 FVKESK. V was clipped by 4 bases and J by 0 bases; unmatched bases: 7. This CDR3 region has 16 residues.

A single count supports this clone. The chain joins TRBV9 to TRBJ1-2, with D tentatively TRBD1 (5 bases). Germline V gives CDR1 SGDLS, CDR2 YYNGEE. Trimming stripped 1 base from V and 10 bases from J, with 14 bases between. The CDR3 is made up of 13 amino acids. CDR3 sequence: CASSVPPDTTYTF. As DNA, the CDR3 is TGTGCCAGCAGCGTACCTCCGGACACGACCTACACCTTC.

V gene TRBV12-3 or TRBV12-4 combines with J gene TRBJ2-7; tentative D call: TRBD2 (5 bases). The CDR3 loop spans 13 amino acids. Trimming took 0 bases from V and 3 from J, leaving 6 bases between them. As DNA, the CDR3 is TGTGCCAGCAGTTTAGCGGGGAGCTACGAGCAGTACTTC. As protein: CASSLAGSYEQYF.

J is TRBJ1-2 and V is TRBV9, with 7 bases lining up with TRBD1. Germline V gene lookup returns CDR1 SGDLS and CDR2 YYNGEE. This CDR3 has 15 amino acids. Unmatched junction bases numbered 6, after V lost 4 bases and J lost 0 bases. CDR3: CASSPKQGPNYGYTF. The CDR3 nucleotides are TGTGCCAGCAGCCCTAAACAGGGGCCTAACTATGGCTACACCTTC.

The chain employs TRBV5-1 and TRBJ2-7; 9 bases map to TRBD1. Germline V gene lookup returns CDR1 SGHRS and CDR2 YFSETQ. This CDR3 has 14 amino acids. The trim removed 3 bases at V and 0 bases at J, leaving 1 base unmatched. Here the CDR3 DNA reads TGCGCCAGCAGCTGGGACAGGGCCTCCTACGAGCAGTACTTC. This translates into CASSWDRASYEQYF.

The chain couples TRBV29-1 to TRBJ2-1, with 9 bases fitting TRBD2. The trim removed 5 bases at V and 4 bases at J, leaving 6 bases unmatched. Germline V gene lookup returns CDR1 SQVTM and CDR2 ANQGSEA. CDR3 size: 14 residues. The CDR3 DNA reads as TGCAGCGTTCGTAGCGGGGGATCTTACAATGAGCAGTTCTTC. Translation gives CSVRSGGSYNEQFF.

V usage is TRBV6-5 and J usage is TRBJ2-5, with 7 bases that match TRBD1. With 4 bases clipped from V and 5 bases from J, the junction kept 7 bases outside the gene matches. There are 14 residues in the CDR3. CDR1 MNHEY and CDR2 SVGAGI come from the germline V gene. The CDR3 loop reads CASSLGTVVETQYF. CDR3 nucleotides: TGTGCCAGCAGTTTGGGGACAGTGGTGGAGACCCAGTACTTC.

The gene calls are TRBV6-5 and TRBJ1-2, with D hard to call. The CDR3 consists of 13 residues. V lost 6 bases, J lost 2 bases, and 10 bases lay in between. Germline lookup yields CDR1 MNHEY and CDR2 SVGAGI. The DNA of the CDR3 is TGTGCCAGCAGCCAGTTGTTAAACTATGGCTACACCTTC. Translation gives CASSQLLNYGYTF.

This clone was seen a few times. The J gene is TRBJ1-2, the V gene TRBV6-5, with 8 bases fitting TRBD1. The J segment lost 4 bases and the V segment lost 6 bases, leaving 7 bases of the junction unmatched. Germline lookup yields CDR1 MNHEY and CDR2 SVGAGI. This CDR3 has 14 residues. CDR3 region: CASSYQGASYGYTF. DNA of the CDR3: TGTGCCAGCAGCTATCAGGGGGCTTCCTATGGCTACACCTTC.

The rearrangement joins TRBV4-3 to TRBJ1-1; no definite D call. The germline CDR1 and CDR2 sequences are LGHNA and YSLEER. The CDR3 length is 15 residues. V shed 7 bases and J shed 4 bases, with 19 bases lying between them. In nucleotides, the CDR3 is TGCGCCAGCAAGTACAGTTATACTAGTGCCACTGAAGCTTTCTTT. Translation gives CASKYSYTSATEAFF.

CDR3: CASSLRGTQYF. DNA of the CDR3: TGTGCCAGCAGTTTAAGAGGGACCCAGTACTTC. This sequence joins TRBV12-3 or TRBV12-4 and TRBJ2-5; the D is unclear. This CDR3 has 11 amino acids. V dropped 2 bases and J dropped 7 bases, with 5 bases sitting between them.

The chain has TRBV27 and TRBJ1-6, with D possibly being TRBD1 (6 bases). CDR3 length equals 12 residues. In germline, CDR1 is MNHEY, CDR2 SMNVEV (reference sequence). Trimming pared 5 bases from V and 16 bases from J, leaving 15 bases between. CDR3 protein: CASSVRTGILHF. CDR3 coding DNA: TGTGCCAGCAGTGTTCGAACAGGGATTCTCCACTTT.

The chain has TRBV5-6 and TRBJ2-2; 11 nucleotides align to TRBD1. V shed 5 bases and J 4 bases; nucleotides not matched to a gene: 7. The CDR3 runs to 16 residues. Germline CDR1 is SGHDT and CDR2 is YYEEEE. The CDR3 DNA follows: TGTGCCAGCAGGGAAACCGGGACAGGGGGCACCGGGGAGCTGTTTTTT. This translates into CASRETGTGGTGELFF.

CDR3 protein: CASSEALLGQPQHF. CDR3 coding DNA: TGTGCCAGCAGTGAAGCCCTCCTCGGGCAGCCCCAGCATTTT. The J gene is TRBJ1-5, the V gene TRBV6-1, with unresolved D. Germline CDR1 MNHNS, CDR2 SASEGT. V lost 0 bases and J lost 7, with 10 bases in between. The CDR3 consists of 14 residues.

This sequence joins TRBV3-1 (or the pseudogene TRBV3-2) and TRBJ1-3; tentative D call: TRBD1 (5 bases). The CDR3 has 15 residues. In germline, CDR1 is LGHDT, CDR2 YNNKEL (reference sequence). V gave up 0 bases and J gave up 2 bases, with 8 bases separating them. The CDR3 nucleotides are TGTGCCAGCAGCCAAGATCCCAGGGCTGGAAACACCATATATTTT. Residues: CASSQDPRAGNTIYF.

The chain joins TRBV4-1 to TRBJ1-1, with D possibly TRBD1 on 6 matching bases. Per germline, CDR1 MGHRA and CDR2 YSYEKL. V gave up 1 base and J gave up 5 bases, with 14 bases separating them. The CDR3 extends over 15 amino acids. CDR3 region: CASSQGLRGWTEAFF. The CDR3 DNA follows: TGCGCCAGCAGCCAAGGACTCAGGGGCTGGACTGAAGCTTTCTTT.

J is TRBJ2-7 and V is TRBV6-2 or TRBV6-3; the match to TRBD1 covers 8 bases. CDR3 length: 13 residues. Trimming removed 4 bases from V and 6 bases from J; junction bases left unmatched: 5. Germline V gene sequence: CDR1 MNHEY, CDR2 SVGEGT. The CDR3 protein is CASSWSRGLEQYF. The CDR3, as DNA: TGTGCCAGCAGTTGGAGCAGGGGGCTCGAGCAGTACTTC.

This clone was seen a handful of times. The chain carries TRBV5-1 and TRBJ2-1, with 13 bases fitting TRBD2. The V gene end was trimmed by 4 bases and the J gene end by 9 bases; junction bases not matched to a gene: 7. CDR1 is SGHRS and CDR2 is YFSETQ in the germline V gene. This CDR3 spans 15 amino acids. The CDR3 region is CASSMTSGGFGEQFF. As DNA, the CDR3 is TGCGCCAGCAGCATGACTAGCGGGGGGTTTGGTGAGCAGTTCTTC.

The table lists this clone with a count of one. This chain connects TRBV7-2 to TRBJ1-2; TRBD1 agrees at 12 bases. The CDR3 spans 14 residues. V shed 6 bases and J 8 bases; nucleotides not matched to a gene: 7. The germline V gene has CDR1 SGHTA and CDR2 FQGNSA. The CDR3 here is CASRPGQGAQGYTF. The DNA of the CDR3 is TGTGCCAGCAGGCCGGGACAGGGGGCGCAGGGCTACACCTTC.

For this clone: Other nucleotide sequences from this sample produce the same CDR3. The rearrangement links TRBV6-5 to TRBJ1-2; D is uncertain. Germline V gives CDR1 MNHEY, CDR2 SVGAGI. This CDR3 comprises 13 residues. The V end lost 2 bases, the J end lost 3 bases, and 7 bases lay between the germline ends. Here the CDR3 reads CASSYRRDYGYTF. The CDR3 nucleotides read TGTGCCAGCAGTTACAGGAGAGACTATGGCTACACCTTC.

This clone appeared a single time. The J gene is TRBJ2-6, the V gene TRBV5-1; D is possibly TRBD2 (5 bases). Germline V lookup: CDR1 SGHRS, CDR2 YFSETQ. Trimming left V 6 bases short and J 0 bases short, with 19 bases between. CDR3 length: 18 residues. CDR3 in DNA: TGCGCCAGCAAACCCGGACTGAGCATAAGCTCTGGGGCCAACGTCCTGACTTTC. Protein product: CASKPGLSISSGANVLTF. Full variable domain (rest looked up from reference TRBV5-1 and TRBJ2-6): KAGVTQTPRYLIKTRGQQVTLSCSPISGHRSVSWYQQTPGQGLQFLFEYFSETQRNKGNFPGRFSGRQFSNSRSEMNVSTLELGDSALYLCASKPGLSISSGANVLTFGAGSRLTVL.

The genes are TRBV29-1 and TRBJ2-1, with D perhaps TRBD2 (7 bases). Trimming removed 8 bases from V and 8 bases from J, with 16 bases in between. This CDR3 has 12 amino acids. The V gene's germline CDR1 is SQVTM and CDR2 ANQGSEA. CDR3 amino acids: CSLRSGGDEQFF. The CDR3 nucleotides read TGCAGCCTGAGGTCGGGGGGCGATGAGCAGTTCTTC.

This clone occurred once. The V call is TRBV6-5, the J call TRBJ2-1; D is perhaps TRBD2 (6 bases). Germline CDR1 and CDR2: MNHEY and SVGAGI. The V end was cut by 0 bases, the J end by 6 bases, with 9 bases between. The CDR3 totals 14 residues. CDR3 in DNA: TGTGCCAGCAGTTACTCCAGCGGGCTCAATGAGCAGTTCTTC. Protein sequence: CASSYSSGLNEQFF.

The chain has TRBV16 and TRBJ1-3; 7 bases line up with TRBD1. This CDR3 contains 15 residues. V lost 2 bases, J lost 3 bases, and 4 bases stayed unmatched. The germline CDR1 and CDR2 sequences are KGHSY and FQNENV. CDR3 DNA: TGTGCCAGCAGCCAAATGGGGACAGTTGGAAACACCATATATTTT. It specifies CASSQMGTVGNTIYF. Filled out from reference TRBV16 and TRBJ1-3, the complete variable domain reads GEEVAQTPKHLVRGEGQKAKLYCAPIKGHSYVFWYQQVLKNEFKFLISFQNENVFDETGMPKERFSAKCLPNSPCSLEIQATKLEDSAVYFCASSQMGTVGNTIYFGEGSWLTVV.

This chain connects TRBV5-8 to TRBJ2-1; D possibly corresponds to TRBD1 (5 bases). In germline, CDR1 is SGHTS, CDR2 YDEGEE. V lost 1 base, J lost 3 bases, and 8 bases lay in between. The CDR3 length is 14 residues. CDR3 sequence: CASSLTTGYNEQFF. DNA for the CDR3: TGTGCCAGCAGCTTGACAACAGGCTACAATGAGCAGTTCTTC.

The chain recombines TRBV4-2 with TRBJ2-7; 14 bases align to TRBD2. Germline V gene lookup returns CDR1 LGHNA and CDR2 YNFKEQ. The CDR3 length is 16 residues. Losses at the gene ends were 4 bases for V and 4 bases for J; bases not matched to a gene: 6. DNA for the CDR3: TGTGCCAGCAGCCCACCTGGACTAGCGGGGGGTTACGAGCAGTACGTC. As protein: CASSPPGLAGGYEQYV.

This chain joins TRBV3-1 (or the pseudogene TRBV3-2) and TRBJ2-3; a weak D match, TRBD2 (6 bases). The CDR3 is 14 amino acids. Deletions cut 0 bases from V and 7 bases from J, with 11 bases between. CDR1 LGHDT and CDR2 YNNKEL come from the germline V gene (reference sequence). CDR3 residues: CASSQDGGINTQYF. Here the CDR3 DNA reads TGTGCCAGCAGCCAAGATGGGGGGATAAATACGCAGTATTTT.